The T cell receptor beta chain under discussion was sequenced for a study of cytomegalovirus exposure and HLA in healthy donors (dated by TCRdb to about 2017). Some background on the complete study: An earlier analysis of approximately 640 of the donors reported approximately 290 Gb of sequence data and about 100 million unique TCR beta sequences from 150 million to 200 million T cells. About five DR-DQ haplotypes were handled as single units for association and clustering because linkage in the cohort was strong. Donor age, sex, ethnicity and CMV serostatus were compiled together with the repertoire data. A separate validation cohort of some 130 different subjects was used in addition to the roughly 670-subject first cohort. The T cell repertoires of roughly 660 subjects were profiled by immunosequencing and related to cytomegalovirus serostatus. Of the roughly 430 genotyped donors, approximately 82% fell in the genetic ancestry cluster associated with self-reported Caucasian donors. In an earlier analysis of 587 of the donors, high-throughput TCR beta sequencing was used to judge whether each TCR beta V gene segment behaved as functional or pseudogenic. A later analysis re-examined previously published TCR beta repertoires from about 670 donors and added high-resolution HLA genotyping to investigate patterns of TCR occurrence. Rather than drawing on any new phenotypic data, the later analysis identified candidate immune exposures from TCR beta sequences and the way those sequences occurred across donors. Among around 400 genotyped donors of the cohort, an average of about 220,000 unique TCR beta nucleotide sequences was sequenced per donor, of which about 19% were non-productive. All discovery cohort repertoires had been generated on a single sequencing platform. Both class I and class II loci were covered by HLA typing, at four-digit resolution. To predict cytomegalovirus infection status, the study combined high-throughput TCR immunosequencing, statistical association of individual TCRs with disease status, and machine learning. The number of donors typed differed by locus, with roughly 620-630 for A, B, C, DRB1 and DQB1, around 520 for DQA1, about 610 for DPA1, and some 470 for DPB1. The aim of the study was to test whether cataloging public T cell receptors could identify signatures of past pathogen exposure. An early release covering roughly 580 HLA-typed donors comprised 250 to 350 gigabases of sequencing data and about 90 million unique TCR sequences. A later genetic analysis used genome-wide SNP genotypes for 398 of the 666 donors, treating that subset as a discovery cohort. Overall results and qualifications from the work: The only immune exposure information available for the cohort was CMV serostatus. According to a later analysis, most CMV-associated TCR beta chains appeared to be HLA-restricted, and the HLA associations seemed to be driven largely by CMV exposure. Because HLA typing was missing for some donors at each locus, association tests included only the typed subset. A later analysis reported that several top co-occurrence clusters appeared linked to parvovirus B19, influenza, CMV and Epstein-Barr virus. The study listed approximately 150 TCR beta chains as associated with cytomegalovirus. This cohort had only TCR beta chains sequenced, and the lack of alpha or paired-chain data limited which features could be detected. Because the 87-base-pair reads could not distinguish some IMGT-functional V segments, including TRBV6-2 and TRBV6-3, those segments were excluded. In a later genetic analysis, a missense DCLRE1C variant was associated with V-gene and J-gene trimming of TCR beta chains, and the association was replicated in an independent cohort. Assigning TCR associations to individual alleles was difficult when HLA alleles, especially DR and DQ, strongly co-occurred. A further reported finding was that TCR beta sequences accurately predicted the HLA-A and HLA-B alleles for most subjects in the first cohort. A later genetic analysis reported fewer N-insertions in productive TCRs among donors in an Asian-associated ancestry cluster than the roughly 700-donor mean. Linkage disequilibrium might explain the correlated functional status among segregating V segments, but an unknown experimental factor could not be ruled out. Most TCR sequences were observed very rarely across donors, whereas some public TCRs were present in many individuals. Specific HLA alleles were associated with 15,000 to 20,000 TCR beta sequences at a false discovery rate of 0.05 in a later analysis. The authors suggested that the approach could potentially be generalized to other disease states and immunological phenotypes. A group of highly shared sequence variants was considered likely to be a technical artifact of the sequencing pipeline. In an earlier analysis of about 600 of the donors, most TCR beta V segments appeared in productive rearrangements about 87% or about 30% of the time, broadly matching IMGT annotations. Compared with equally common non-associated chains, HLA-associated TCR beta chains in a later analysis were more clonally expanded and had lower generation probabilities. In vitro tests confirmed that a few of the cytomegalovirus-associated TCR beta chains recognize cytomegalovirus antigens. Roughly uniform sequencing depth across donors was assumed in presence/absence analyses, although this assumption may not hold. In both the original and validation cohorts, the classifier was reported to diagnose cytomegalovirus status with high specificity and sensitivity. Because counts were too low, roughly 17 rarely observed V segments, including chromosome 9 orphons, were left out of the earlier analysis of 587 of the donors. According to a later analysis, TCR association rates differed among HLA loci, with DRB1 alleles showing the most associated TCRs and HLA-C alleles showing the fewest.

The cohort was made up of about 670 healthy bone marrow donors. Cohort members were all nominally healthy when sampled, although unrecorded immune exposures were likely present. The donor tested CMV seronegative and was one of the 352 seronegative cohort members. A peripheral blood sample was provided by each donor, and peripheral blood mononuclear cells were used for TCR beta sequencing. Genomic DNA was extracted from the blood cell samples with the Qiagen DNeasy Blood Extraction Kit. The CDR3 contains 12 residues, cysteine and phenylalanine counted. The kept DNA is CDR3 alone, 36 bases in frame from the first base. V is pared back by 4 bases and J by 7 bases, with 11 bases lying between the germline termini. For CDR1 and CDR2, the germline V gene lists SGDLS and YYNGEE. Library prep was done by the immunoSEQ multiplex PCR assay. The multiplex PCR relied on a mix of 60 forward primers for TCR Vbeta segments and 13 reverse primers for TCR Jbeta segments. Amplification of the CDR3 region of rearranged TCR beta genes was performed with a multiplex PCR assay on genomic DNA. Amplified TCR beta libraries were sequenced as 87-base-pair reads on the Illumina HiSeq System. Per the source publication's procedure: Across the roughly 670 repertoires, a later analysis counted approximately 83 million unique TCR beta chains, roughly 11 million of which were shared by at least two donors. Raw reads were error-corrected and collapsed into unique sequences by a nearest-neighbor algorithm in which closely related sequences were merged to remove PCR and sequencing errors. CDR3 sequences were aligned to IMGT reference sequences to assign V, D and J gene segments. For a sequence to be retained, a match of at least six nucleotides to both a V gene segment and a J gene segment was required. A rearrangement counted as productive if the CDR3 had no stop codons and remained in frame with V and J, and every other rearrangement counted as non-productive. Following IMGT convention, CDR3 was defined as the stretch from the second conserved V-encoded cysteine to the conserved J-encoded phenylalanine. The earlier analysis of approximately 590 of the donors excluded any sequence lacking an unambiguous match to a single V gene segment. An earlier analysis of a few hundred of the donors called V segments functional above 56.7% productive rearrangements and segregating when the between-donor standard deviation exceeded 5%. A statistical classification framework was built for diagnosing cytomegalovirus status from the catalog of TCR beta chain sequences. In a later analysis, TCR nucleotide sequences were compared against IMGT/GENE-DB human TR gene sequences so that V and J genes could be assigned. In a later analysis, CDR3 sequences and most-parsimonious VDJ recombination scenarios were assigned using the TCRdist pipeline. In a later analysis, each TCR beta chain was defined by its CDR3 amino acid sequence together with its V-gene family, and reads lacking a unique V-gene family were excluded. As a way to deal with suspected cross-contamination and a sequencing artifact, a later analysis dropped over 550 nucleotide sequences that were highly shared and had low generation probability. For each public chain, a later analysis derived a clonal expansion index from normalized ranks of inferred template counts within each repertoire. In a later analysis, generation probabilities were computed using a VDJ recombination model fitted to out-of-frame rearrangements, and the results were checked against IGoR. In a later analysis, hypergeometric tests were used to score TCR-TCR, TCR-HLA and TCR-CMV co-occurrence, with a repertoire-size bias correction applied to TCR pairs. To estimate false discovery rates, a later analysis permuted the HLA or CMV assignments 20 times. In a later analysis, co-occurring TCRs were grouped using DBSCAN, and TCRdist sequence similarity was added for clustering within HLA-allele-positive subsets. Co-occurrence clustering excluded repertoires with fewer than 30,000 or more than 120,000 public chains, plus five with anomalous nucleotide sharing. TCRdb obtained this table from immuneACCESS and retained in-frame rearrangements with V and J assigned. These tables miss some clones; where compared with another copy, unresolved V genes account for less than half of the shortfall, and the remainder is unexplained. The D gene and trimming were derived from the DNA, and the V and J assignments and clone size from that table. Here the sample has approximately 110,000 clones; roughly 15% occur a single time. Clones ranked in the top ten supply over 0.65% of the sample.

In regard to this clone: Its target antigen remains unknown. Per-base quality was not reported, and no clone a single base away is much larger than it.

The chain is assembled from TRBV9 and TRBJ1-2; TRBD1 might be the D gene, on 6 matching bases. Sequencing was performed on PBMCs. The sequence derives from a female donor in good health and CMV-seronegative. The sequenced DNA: TGTGCCAGCAGCTTACAGGGACGTGGCTACACCTTC. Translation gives CASSLQGRGYTF.